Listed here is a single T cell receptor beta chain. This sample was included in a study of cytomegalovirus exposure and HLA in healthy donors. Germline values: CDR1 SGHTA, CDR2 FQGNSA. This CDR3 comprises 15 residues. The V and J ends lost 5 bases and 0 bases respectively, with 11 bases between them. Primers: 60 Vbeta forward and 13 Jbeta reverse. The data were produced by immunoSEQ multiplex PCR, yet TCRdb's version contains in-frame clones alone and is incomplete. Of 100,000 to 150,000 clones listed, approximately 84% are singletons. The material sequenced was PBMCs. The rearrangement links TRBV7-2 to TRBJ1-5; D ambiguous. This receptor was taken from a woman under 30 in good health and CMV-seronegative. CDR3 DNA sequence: TGTGCCAGCAGCATGGGCCTTTATAGCAATCAGCCCCAGCATTTT. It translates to CASSMGLYSNQPQHF.